This is a list of T cell receptor beta chains from one sample in a study of blood T cell repertoires in COVID-19. Some clones are missing from TCRdb's copy, which holds only in-frame ones; the method was immunoSEQ multiplex PCR. The sample lists 120,000 or so clones, over 75% occurring once. The material sequenced was peripheral blood. The receptors stem from a man aged 50 to 59 with acute or convalescent COVID-19. Each CDR3 is given with its conserved first and last residue. A D gene is named only where the DNA matches it firmly. A row's size may be missing; if present it is once, few, many or a size class.

cdr3_aa: CASSLDRAATQYF
cdr3_nt: TGTGCCAGCAGTTTGGACAGGGCCGCTACGCAGTATTTT
j_call: TRBJ2-3
v_call: TRBV27
clone_size: NA
d_call: TRBD1

cdr3_aa: CASTELAGDIYEQYF
cdr3_nt: TGTGCCAGCACCGAACTAGCGGGAGACATCTACGAGCAGTACTTC
j_call: TRBJ2-7
v_call: TRBV6-5
clone_size: NA
d_call: TRBD2

cdr3_aa: CASSGGTPGNTIYF
cdr3_nt: TGCGCCAGCAGCGGAGGGACGCCTGGAAACACCATATATTTT
j_call: TRBJ1-3
v_call: TRBV5-1
clone_size: NA
d_call: NA

cdr3_aa: CASSLQGPTEAFF
cdr3_nt: TGTGCCAGCAGCCTACAGGGACCTACTGAAGCTTTCTTT
j_call: TRBJ1-1
v_call: TRBV11-1
clone_size: few
d_call: NA

cdr3_aa: CASSTRTSSTDTQYF
cdr3_nt: TGTGCCAGTAGTACGAGGACATCTAGCACAGATACGCAGTATTTT
j_call: TRBJ2-3
v_call: TRBV19
clone_size: NA
d_call: NA

cdr3_aa: CASSDQANTEAFF
cdr3_nt: TGTGCCAGCAGTGACCAAGCGAACACTGAAGCTTTCTTT
j_call: TRBJ1-1
v_call: TRBV6-1
clone_size: NA
d_call: NA

cdr3_aa: CASSPGLAGGLSGANVLTF
cdr3_nt: TGTGCCAGCTCTCCGGGACTAGCGGGAGGGCTCTCTGGGGCCAACGTCCTGACTTTC
j_call: TRBJ2-6
v_call: TRBV18
clone_size: NA
d_call: TRBD2

cdr3_aa: CASSLYGAMSNQPQHF
cdr3_nt: TGTGCCAGCAGCTTGTATGGGGCCATGAGCAATCAGCCCCAGCATTTT
j_call: TRBJ1-5
v_call: TRBV5-8
clone_size: NA
d_call: NA

cdr3_aa: CASSLWGALNTEAFF
cdr3_nt: TGTGCCAGCAGTTTATGGGGGGCCCTGAACACTGAAGCTTTCTTT
j_call: TRBJ1-1
v_call: TRBV28
clone_size: NA
d_call: NA

cdr3_aa: CASSEQRQGAREKLFF
cdr3_nt: TGTGCCAGCAGTGAACAGAGACAGGGGGCGAGGGAAAAACTGTTTTTT
j_call: TRBJ1-4
v_call: TRBV6-1
clone_size: NA
d_call: TRBD1

cdr3_aa: CASSPLRGHFNEKLFF
cdr3_nt: TGCGCCAGCAGTCCCCTTAGGGGACACTTTAATGAAAAACTGTTTTTT
j_call: TRBJ1-4
v_call: TRBV23-1
clone_size: NA
d_call: NA

cdr3_aa: CATSDSRTGGNFGYTF
cdr3_nt: TGTGCCACCAGTGATTCAAGGACAGGGGGTAATTTTGGCTACACCTTC
j_call: TRBJ1-2
v_call: TRBV24-1
clone_size: once
d_call: TRBD1

cdr3_aa: CASSPRMRREGIDTGELFF
cdr3_nt: TGTGCCAGCAGCCCACGGATGCGCCGGGAGGGCATCGACACCGGGGAGCTGTTTTTT
j_call: TRBJ2-2
v_call: TRBV27
clone_size: NA
d_call: TRBD2

cdr3_aa: CASSSRTGSEQYF
cdr3_nt: TGTGCCAGCAGCTCCCGGACAGGGTCCGAGCAGTACTTC
j_call: TRBJ2-7
v_call: TRBV7-6
clone_size: NA
d_call: TRBD1

cdr3_aa: CASSQDLAGGASYNSPLHF
cdr3_nt: TGTGCCAGCAGCCAAGATCTGGCAGGGGGCGCATCCTATAATTCACCCCTCCACTTT
j_call: TRBJ1-6
v_call: TRBV14
clone_size: NA
d_call: TRBD1

cdr3_aa: CASSLFGQYTEAFF
cdr3_nt: TGTGCCAGCAGCTTGTTCGGACAGTACACTGAAGCTTTCTTT
j_call: TRBJ1-1
v_call: TRBV5-6
clone_size: NA
d_call: NA

cdr3_aa: CASSPAAGTGSEQFF
cdr3_nt: TGTGCCAGCAGTCCGGCAGCCGGGACAGGGAGTGAGCAGTTCTTC
j_call: TRBJ2-1
v_call: TRBV6-5
clone_size: NA
d_call: TRBD1

cdr3_aa: CATSLLPRDARNYGYTF
cdr3_nt: TGTGCCACCAGCCTGCTCCCGCGGGACGCAAGAAATTATGGCTACACCTTC
j_call: TRBJ1-2
v_call: TRBV15
clone_size: NA
d_call: NA

cdr3_aa: CASSVQANYGYTF
cdr3_nt: TGTGCCAGCAGCGTTCAGGCTAACTATGGCTACACCTTC
j_call: TRBJ1-2
v_call: TRBV9
clone_size: NA
d_call: NA

cdr3_aa: CASSYITGGGTGELFF
cdr3_nt: TGTGCCAGCAGTTACATAACAGGGGGGGGCACCGGGGAGCTGTTTTTT
j_call: TRBJ2-2
v_call: TRBV6-5
clone_size: NA
d_call: NA

cdr3_aa: CASSSGQFNEKLFF
cdr3_nt: TGTGCCAGCAGCTCCGGACAGTTTAATGAAAAACTGTTTTTT
j_call: TRBJ1-4
v_call: TRBV7-9
clone_size: NA
d_call: NA

cdr3_aa: CSVTGTEAFF
cdr3_nt: TGCAGCGTAACGGGTACTGAAGCTTTCTTT
j_call: TRBJ1-1
v_call: TRBV29-1
clone_size: NA
d_call: NA

cdr3_aa: CASSHRVGSGNTIYF
cdr3_nt: TGTGCCAGCAGCCACAGGGTTGGATCTGGAAACACCATATATTTT
j_call: TRBJ1-3
v_call: TRBV6-5
clone_size: NA
d_call: NA

cdr3_aa: CATSDLHSGGVYAPGNTIYF
cdr3_nt: TGTGCCACCAGTGATTTGCATAGTGGCGGAGTATATGCGCCTGGAAACACCATATATTTT
j_call: TRBJ1-3
v_call: TRBV24-1
clone_size: NA
d_call: NA

cdr3_aa: CASSTTSGTQFF
cdr3_nt: TGTGCCAGCAGCACGACCAGCGGGACCCAGTTCTTC
j_call: TRBJ2-1
v_call: TRBV12-3/TRBV12-4
clone_size: NA
d_call: TRBD2

cdr3_aa: CASSIGRGNTGELFF
cdr3_nt: TGTGCCAGTAGTATAGGGCGGGGGAACACCGGGGAGCTGTTTTTT
j_call: TRBJ2-2
v_call: TRBV19
clone_size: NA
d_call: NA

cdr3_aa: CATLKREEGNEQFF
cdr3_nt: TGTGCCACCCTAAAGCGGGAAGAGGGCAATGAGCAGTTCTTC
j_call: TRBJ2-1
v_call: TRBV10-3
clone_size: NA
d_call: TRBD2

cdr3_aa: CASAYVGLHSGELFF
cdr3_nt: TGTGCCAGCGCCTATGTAGGACTCCACTCCGGGGAGCTGTTTTTT
j_call: TRBJ2-2
v_call: TRBV6-5
clone_size: NA
d_call: NA

cdr3_aa: CASSPRPGATGELFF
cdr3_nt: TGTGCCAGCTCACCACGCCCAGGGGCCACCGGGGAGCTGTTTTTT
j_call: TRBJ2-2
v_call: TRBV18
clone_size: NA
d_call: NA

cdr3_aa: CASSTITGAPKETQYF
cdr3_nt: TGTGCCAGCAGCACCATCACAGGGGCCCCAAAAGAGACCCAGTACTTC
j_call: TRBJ2-5
v_call: TRBV6-2/TRBV6-3
clone_size: few
d_call: TRBD1

cdr3_aa: CASEPEASGSNTDTQYF
cdr3_nt: TGTGCCAGCGAACCAGAGGCTAGCGGGAGTAACACAGATACGCAGTATTTT
j_call: TRBJ2-3
v_call: TRBV5-4
clone_size: NA
d_call: TRBD2

cdr3_aa: CASSSGTSGLGNEQFF
cdr3_nt: TGTGCCAGCAGCTCCGGGACTAGCGGGTTGGGGAATGAGCAGTTCTTC
j_call: TRBJ2-1
v_call: TRBV5-4
clone_size: NA
d_call: TRBD2

cdr3_aa: CATRGAGGETQYF
cdr3_nt: TGTGCCACCCGTGGAGCAGGCGGGGAGACCCAGTACTTC
j_call: TRBJ2-5
v_call: TRBV24-1
clone_size: NA
d_call: NA

cdr3_aa: CASSKTGEEQYF
cdr3_nt: TGCGCCAGCAGCAAGACAGGAGAGGAGCAGTACTTC
j_call: TRBJ2-7
v_call: TRBV4-1
clone_size: NA
d_call: NA

cdr3_aa: CASSRWTGGVSVETQYF
cdr3_nt: TGTGCCAGCAGCCGTTGGACAGGGGGAGTTTCAGTGGAGACCCAGTACTTC
j_call: TRBJ2-5
v_call: TRBV6-2/TRBV6-3
clone_size: NA
d_call: TRBD1

cdr3_aa: CASSYGLAQTGELFF
cdr3_nt: TGTGCCAGCAGTTACGGGCTAGCGCAGACCGGGGAGCTGTTTTTT
j_call: TRBJ2-2
v_call: TRBV6-5
clone_size: NA
d_call: NA

cdr3_aa: CASSRPDGAGGSYEQYF
cdr3_nt: TGTGCCAGCAGTCGACCGGATGGAGCGGGAGGATCCTACGAGCAGTACTTC
j_call: TRBJ2-7
v_call: TRBV6-6
clone_size: NA
d_call: TRBD2

cdr3_aa: CASSGGRGAGEAFF
cdr3_nt: TGCGCCAGCAGCGGGGGTCGGGGGGCAGGTGAAGCTTTCTTT
j_call: TRBJ1-1
v_call: TRBV4-1
clone_size: NA
d_call: NA

cdr3_aa: CASSLVRGEAEKLFF
cdr3_nt: TGTGCCAGCAGCTTAGTTCGAGGGGAGGCCGAAAAACTGTTTTTT
j_call: TRBJ1-4
v_call: TRBV7-6
clone_size: NA
d_call: NA

cdr3_aa: CASSYKGQVNYGYTF
cdr3_nt: TGTGCCAGCTCATACAAAGGACAGGTTAACTATGGCTACACCTTC
j_call: TRBJ1-2
v_call: TRBV18
clone_size: NA
d_call: TRBD1

cdr3_aa: CASSFSGEQPQHF
cdr3_nt: TGCGCCAGCAGCTTTTCGGGTGAGCAGCCCCAGCATTTT
j_call: TRBJ1-5
v_call: TRBV5-1
clone_size: NA
d_call: NA

cdr3_aa: CASSPDLGTQYF
cdr3_nt: TGTGCCAGCAGCCCGGACTTGGGGACCCAGTACTTC
j_call: TRBJ2-5
v_call: TRBV12-3/TRBV12-4
clone_size: NA
d_call: NA

cdr3_aa: CASSEVRVTQYF
cdr3_nt: TGTGCCAGCAGTGAAGTAAGAGTGACCCAGTACTTC
j_call: TRBJ2-5
v_call: TRBV2
clone_size: NA
d_call: NA

cdr3_aa: CASSLDGSGTPYEQYF
cdr3_nt: TGTGCCAGCAGCTTAGATGGTAGCGGGACGCCCTACGAGCAGTACTTC
j_call: TRBJ2-7
v_call: TRBV7-2
clone_size: NA
d_call: TRBD2

cdr3_aa: CASKARGVYPTDTQYF
cdr3_nt: TGTGCCAGCAAAGCCCGAGGCGTCTACCCCACAGATACGCAGTATTTT
j_call: TRBJ2-3
v_call: TRBV27
clone_size: NA
d_call: NA

cdr3_aa: CASSVGQGGQPQHF
cdr3_nt: TGTGCCAGTAGTGTCGGACAGGGGGGTCAGCCCCAGCATTTT
j_call: TRBJ1-5
v_call: TRBV19
clone_size: NA
d_call: TRBD1

cdr3_aa: CASSVHQTGLGGYTF
cdr3_nt: TGTGCCAGCAGCGTTCACCAGACAGGGCTGGGTGGCTACACCTTC
j_call: TRBJ1-2
v_call: TRBV9
clone_size: NA
d_call: TRBD1

cdr3_aa: CASSWQERTSGIRLRNEQFF
cdr3_nt: TGCGCCAGCAGCTGGCAAGAACGGACTAGCGGGATCCGACTAAGGAATGAGCAGTTCTTC
j_call: TRBJ2-1
v_call: TRBV5-1
clone_size: NA
d_call: TRBD2

cdr3_aa: CASRRTGPPYEQYF
cdr3_nt: TGTGCCAGCAGGCGTACAGGGCCACCCTACGAGCAGTACTTC
j_call: TRBJ2-7
v_call: TRBV27
clone_size: NA
d_call: NA

cdr3_aa: CASRQDRVYGYTF
cdr3_nt: TGTGCCAGCAGGCAGGACAGGGTCTATGGCTACACCTTC
j_call: TRBJ1-2
v_call: TRBV12-3/TRBV12-4
clone_size: NA
d_call: TRBD1

cdr3_aa: CASSPMGQQNTEAFF
cdr3_nt: TGTGCCAGCAGCCCGATGGGACAGCAGAACACTGAAGCTTTCTTT
j_call: TRBJ1-1
v_call: TRBV5-5
clone_size: few
d_call: TRBD1